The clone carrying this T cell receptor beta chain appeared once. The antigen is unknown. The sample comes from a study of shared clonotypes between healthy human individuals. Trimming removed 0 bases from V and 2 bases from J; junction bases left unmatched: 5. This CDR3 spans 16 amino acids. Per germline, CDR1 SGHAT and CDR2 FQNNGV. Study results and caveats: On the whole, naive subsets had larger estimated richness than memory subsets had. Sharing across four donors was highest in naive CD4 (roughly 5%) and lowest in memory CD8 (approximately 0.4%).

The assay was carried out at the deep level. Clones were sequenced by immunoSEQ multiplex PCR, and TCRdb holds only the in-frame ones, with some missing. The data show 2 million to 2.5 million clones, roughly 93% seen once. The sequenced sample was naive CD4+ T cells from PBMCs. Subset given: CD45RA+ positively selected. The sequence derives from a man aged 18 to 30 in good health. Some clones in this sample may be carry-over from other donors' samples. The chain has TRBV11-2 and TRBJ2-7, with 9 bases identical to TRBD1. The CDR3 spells CASSLDPGQGTYEQYF. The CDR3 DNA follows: TGTGCCAGCAGCTTAGATCCCGGACAGGGGACCTACGAGCAGTACTTC.